This record concerns one T cell receptor (beta chain) sequence. Its antigen is unidentified. The data derive from a study of cytomegalovirus exposure and HLA in healthy donors. The PCR used 60 Vbeta and 13 Jbeta primers. TCRdb's copy holds only in-frame clones and misses some; the assay was immunoSEQ multiplex PCR. Seen in this sample are about 78,000 clones; the ten most common clones hold 6% to 8%. Study-level points and caveats: CMV serostatus was the sole immune exposure information available.

The V and J ends lost 3 bases and 6 bases, in that order; junction bases with no gene match: 12. The CDR3 is made up of 17 amino acids. In germline, CDR1 is MGHRA, CDR2 YSYEKL. This chain joins TRBV4-1 and TRBJ2-1, with TRBD1 identical over 9 bases. The origin of this receptor is a female donor in good health and CMV-seropositive. Sequences were obtained from PBMCs. The CDR3 protein is CASSHVMGTGLGNEQFF. The CDR3 coding sequence is TGCGCCAGCAGCCACGTTATGGGGACAGGGTTAGGCAATGAGCAGTTCTTC.